Given below is one TCR beta chain in context. As yet, its antigen is unknown. These data come from a study of cytomegalovirus exposure and HLA in healthy donors. Trimming cost V 4 bases and J 2 bases, with 12 bases left between them. The CDR3 contains 15 residues. Germline-derived CDR1 and CDR2 are SEHNR and FQNEAQ (reference sequence). Here immunoSEQ multiplex PCR was the method, and the copy in TCRdb shows in-frame clones only, minus some. The sample carries 40,000 to 55,000 clones, about nine tenths recorded once. Points from the study as a whole: The CMV antigen specificity of a few CMV-associated chains was confirmed through in vitro analysis. The investigators catalogued 164 TCR beta chains as cytomegalovirus-associated.

Separation from the 666-subject first cohort characterized the roughly 120-subject validation cohort, to which the donors belonged. The TCR originated in a woman aged 30 to 39 in good health and CMV-seronegative. The chain combines TRBV7-9 with TRBJ2-1; D is unresolved. The sample was PBMCs. CDR3 region: CASSSMTGAYNEQFF. Written as DNA, the CDR3 is TGTGCCAGCAGCTCCATGACTGGAGCCTACAATGAGCAGTTCTTC.